This record covers a single T cell receptor (beta chain). Antigen: not known. Trimming removed 4 bases at V and 0 bases at J, with 13 bases between. Per the germline V gene, CDR1 is SGHTS and CDR2 is YDEGEE. The CDR3 is 15 amino acids. This record comes from a study of cytomegalovirus exposure and HLA in healthy donors. In the PCR, 60 Vbeta and 13 Jbeta primers were used. Clones were sequenced by immunoSEQ multiplex PCR, and TCRdb holds only the in-frame ones, with some missing. This sample has about 150,000 clones, with 75% to 85% found just once. Study findings and constraints: The authors confirmed in vitro that a few CMV-associated chains were specific for CMV antigens. After further analysis at a later stage, around 17,000 TCR beta sequences were associated with HLA alleles at 0.05 false discovery rate.

The sequence came from a man aged 50 to 59 in good health and CMV-seropositive. The sequenced material came from PBMCs. V and J are TRBV5-8 and TRBJ1-2; possible D gene TRBD1, 5 bases. The CDR3, as DNA: TGTGCCAGCAGCGACAGTTCCCTCGCTAACTATGGCTACACCTTC. It is translated as CASSDSSLANYGYTF.